Listed here are 4 T cell receptor beta chains from one sample, sequenced in a study of neurological immune-mediated disorders. TCRdb re-called the 5' RACE reads with MiXCR, one entry per CDR3 protein. The table records roughly 50,000 distinct CDR3 sequences, 16% of them present only once. Material for sequencing was PBMCs. The source is a man aged 55 to 69 in good health.

This clonotype occurred many times. V usage is TRBV20-1 and J usage is TRBJ2-1, with TRBD1 matching over 9 bases. With V trimmed by 3 bases and J by 6 bases, 12 bases remained unmatched. CDR3 length equals 16 residues. The germline gives CDR1 DFQATT, CDR2 SNEGSKA (reference sequence). The CDR3 DNA reads as TGCAGTGCTAGGGATTCACAGGGGGCAAGGGGCAATGAGCAGTTCTTC. Protein: CSARDSQGARGNEQFF.

Points on this clonotype: A much larger clone is a single base away; this may be a read error. J is TRBJ2-2 and V is TRBV12-3 or TRBV12-4, with D possibly being TRBD2 (5 bases). The CDR3 is made up of 15 amino acids. Trimming cost V 10 bases and J 6 bases, with 21 bases left between them. This CDR3 reads CAIVRDVRRAGELFF. For the CDR3, the DNA is TGTGCCATCGTGAGGGATGTACGAAGGGCCGGGGAGCTGTTTTTT.

This clonotype was detected many times. The J gene is TRBJ2-5, the V gene TRBV14, with 9 bases that match TRBD2. Looked up from germline, CDR1 is SGHDN and CDR2 is FVKESK. V lost 0 bases, J lost 7 bases, and 3 bases stayed unmatched. This CDR3 has 14 amino acids. CDR3 amino acids: CASSQDWGLATQYF. DNA of the CDR3: TGTGCCAGCAGCCAAGATTGGGGACTAGCGACCCAGTACTTC.

The sample holds many counts of this clonotype. The rearrangement links TRBV20-1 to TRBJ2-1; the D is unclear. Between the trimmed V and J ends, which lost 0 bases and 0 bases, there was a span of 12 bases. Looked up from germline, CDR1 is DFQATT and CDR2 is SNEGSKA (reference sequence). CDR3 length: 16 residues. The CDR3 DNA reads as TGCAGTGCTAGAGATTCAAAAGCTAGCTCCTACAATGAGCAGTTCTTC. It translates to CSARDSKASSYNEQFF.